The source of this T cell receptor beta chain is a study of siplizumab effects on memory and regulatory T cells. The CDR3 sequence is 14 residues long. From germline, CDR1 is MNHEY and CDR2 SVGAGI. Trimming left V 5 bases short and J 4 bases short, with 14 bases between. Assays were performed on 80,000 to 100,000 TCR templates per sample. Libraries were prepared by immunoSEQ multiplex PCR; TCRdb keeps only in-frame clonotypes and omits some of them. The sample holds about 100,000 clones; around 90% are singletons and the top ten take 0.15%. A word on this clone: What it binds is not known.

The study's findings and limits: Naive T cell populations appeared to exhibit greater diversity than memory cells and appeared to be major alloresponse contributors. Suppression by proliferating Tregs derived from siplizumab cultures was not verified.

The sequence came from a human donor in good health. Source material: CD4+ T cells sorted from blood. The chain joins TRBV6-5 to TRBJ1-1; perhaps TRBD1 as D (5 bases). CDR3 coding DNA: TGTGCCAGCAGTACGGACTCAAGGGGCACTGAAGCTTTCTTT. Its translation is CASSTDSRGTEAFF.